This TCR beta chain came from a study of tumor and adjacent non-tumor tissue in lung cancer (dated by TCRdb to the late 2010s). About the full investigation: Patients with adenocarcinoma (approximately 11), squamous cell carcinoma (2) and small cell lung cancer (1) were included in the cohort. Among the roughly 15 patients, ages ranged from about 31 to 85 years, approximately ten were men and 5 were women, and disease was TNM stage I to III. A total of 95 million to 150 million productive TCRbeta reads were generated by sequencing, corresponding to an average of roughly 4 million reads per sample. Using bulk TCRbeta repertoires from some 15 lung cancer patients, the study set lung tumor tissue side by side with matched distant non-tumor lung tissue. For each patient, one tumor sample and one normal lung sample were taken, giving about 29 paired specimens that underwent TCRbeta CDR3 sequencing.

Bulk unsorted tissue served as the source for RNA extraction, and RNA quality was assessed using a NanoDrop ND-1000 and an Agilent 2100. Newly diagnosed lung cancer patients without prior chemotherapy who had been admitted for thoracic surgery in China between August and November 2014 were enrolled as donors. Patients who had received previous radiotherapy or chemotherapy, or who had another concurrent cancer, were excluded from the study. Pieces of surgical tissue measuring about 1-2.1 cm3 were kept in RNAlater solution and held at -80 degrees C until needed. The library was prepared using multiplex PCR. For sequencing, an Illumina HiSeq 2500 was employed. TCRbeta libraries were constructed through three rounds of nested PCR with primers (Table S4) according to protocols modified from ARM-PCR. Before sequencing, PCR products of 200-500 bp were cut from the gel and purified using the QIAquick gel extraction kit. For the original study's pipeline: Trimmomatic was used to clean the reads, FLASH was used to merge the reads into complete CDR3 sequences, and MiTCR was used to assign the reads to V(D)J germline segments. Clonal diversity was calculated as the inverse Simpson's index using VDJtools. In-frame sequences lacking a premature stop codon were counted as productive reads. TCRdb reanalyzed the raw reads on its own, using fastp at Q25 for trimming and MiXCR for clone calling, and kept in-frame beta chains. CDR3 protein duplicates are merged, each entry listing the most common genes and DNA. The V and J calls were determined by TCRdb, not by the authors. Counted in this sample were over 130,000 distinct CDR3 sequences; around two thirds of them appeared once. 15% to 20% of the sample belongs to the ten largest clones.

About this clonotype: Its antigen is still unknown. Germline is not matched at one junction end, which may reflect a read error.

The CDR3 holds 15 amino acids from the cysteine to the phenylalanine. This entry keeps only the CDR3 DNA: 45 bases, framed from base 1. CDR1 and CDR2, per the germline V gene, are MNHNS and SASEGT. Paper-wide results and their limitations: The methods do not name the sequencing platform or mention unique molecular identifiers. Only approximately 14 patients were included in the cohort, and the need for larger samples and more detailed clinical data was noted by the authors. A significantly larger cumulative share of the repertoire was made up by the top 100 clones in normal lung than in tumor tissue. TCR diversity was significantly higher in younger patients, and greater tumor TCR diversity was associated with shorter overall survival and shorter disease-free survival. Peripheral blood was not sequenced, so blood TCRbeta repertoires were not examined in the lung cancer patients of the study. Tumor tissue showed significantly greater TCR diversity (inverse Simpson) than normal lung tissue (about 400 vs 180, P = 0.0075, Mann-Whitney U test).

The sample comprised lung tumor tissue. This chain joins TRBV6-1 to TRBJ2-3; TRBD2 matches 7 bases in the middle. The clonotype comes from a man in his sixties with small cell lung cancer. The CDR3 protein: CASSNLGGSTDMQYF. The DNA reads TGTGCCAGCAGTAATTTGGGAGGGTCCACAGATATGCAGTATTTT.